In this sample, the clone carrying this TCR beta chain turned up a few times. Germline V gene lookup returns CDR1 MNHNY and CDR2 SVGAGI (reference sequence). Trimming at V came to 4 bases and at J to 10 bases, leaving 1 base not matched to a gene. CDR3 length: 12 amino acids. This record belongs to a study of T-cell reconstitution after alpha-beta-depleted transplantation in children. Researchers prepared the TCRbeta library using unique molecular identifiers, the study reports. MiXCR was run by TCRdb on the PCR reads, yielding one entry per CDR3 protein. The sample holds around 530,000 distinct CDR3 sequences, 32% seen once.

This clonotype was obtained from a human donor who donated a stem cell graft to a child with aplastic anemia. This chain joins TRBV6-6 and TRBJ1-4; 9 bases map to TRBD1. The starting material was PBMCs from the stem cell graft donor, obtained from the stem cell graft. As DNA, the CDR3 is TGTGCCAGCAGTTGGGACAGGGCAAAACTGTTTTTT. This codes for CASSWDRAKLFF.